A selection of T cell receptor beta chains follows, all from one sample in a study of neurological immune-mediated disorders. Using its own MiXCR run on the 5' RACE reads, TCRdb lists one record per CDR3 protein. The table has some 50,000 distinct CDR3 sequences, 10% to 15% seen once. What was sequenced was PBMCs. These receptors originate from a male donor with HTLV-1-associated myelopathy (HAM/TSP). CDR3s include the opening cysteine and the closing phenylalanine or tryptophan. The order of the fields is CDR3 length, D gene, V gene, clone size, J gene, CDR3 DNA, CDR3 protein. D genes are given only for firm matches. Size values are once, few and many counts, or a class for expanded clones, and some rows have none.

14	TRBD1	TRBV5-1	many	TRBJ2-7	TGCGCCAGCAGCCGGGACAGGGACGCCGACGAGCAGTACTTC	CASSRDRDADEQYF
13	.	TRBV6-5	many	TRBJ2-7	TGTGCCAGCAGCACCTTTGGGGCCAACGAGCAGTACTTC	CASSTFGANEQYF
13	.	TRBV29-1	many	TRBJ2-2	TGCAGCGTTGACCTCGGATACACCGGGGAGCTGTTTTTT	CSVDLGYTGELFF
14	TRBD1	TRBV5-1	many	TRBJ1-1	TGCGCCAGCAGCGGACAGGGGGGAGAAACTGAAGCTTTCTTT	CASSGQGGETEAFF
15	.	TRBV20-1	many	TRBJ1-5	TGCAGTGCTAGAGTATCAGGGATGGGCAATCAGCCCCAGCATTTT	CSARVSGMGNQPQHF
16	TRBD2	TRBV20-1	many	TRBJ2-7	TGCAGTGCTAGAGACCGAATACTAGCGGGTATTTACGAGCAGTACTTC	CSARDRILAGIYEQYF
15	TRBD1	TRBV6-5	many	TRBJ2-3	TGTGCCAGCAGTACCCATGGGACAGGGATAGATACGCAGTATTTT	CASSTHGTGIDTQYF
15	.	TRBV20-1	many	TRBJ1-6	TGCAGTGCTGCCCCCGGGGGGGGGTCCGGGTCACCCCTCCACTTT	CSAAPGGGSGSPLHF
15	.	TRBV9	many	TRBJ2-2	TGTGCCAGCAGCCCAGGAGGGGGGAGGACCGGGGAGCTGTTTTTT	CASSPGGGRTGELFF
19	.	TRBV3-1	many	TRBJ1-2	TGTGCCAGCAGGGGTACAGAGGGTGGCGCGGACAGCTTCCGGAGAGGCTACACCTTC	CASRGTEGGADSFRRGYTF
14	TRBD2	TRBV7-9	many	TRBJ2-1	TGTGCCAGCAGCTTAGAGACTAGCGGGGTTGAGCAGTTCTTC	CASSLETSGVEQFF
15	.	TRBV5-5	many	TRBJ1-2	TGTGCCAGCAGGGGGGACGAGCTCCAGGCCTATGGCTACACCTTC	CASRGDELQAYGYTF
15	.	TRBV7-2	many	TRBJ1-1	TGTGCCAGCAGAAATGACAGGTTGTTGAACACTGAAGCTTTCTTT	CASRNDRLLNTEAFF
14	.	TRBV5-1	many	TRBJ2-1	TGCGCCAGCAGCTCACGAAGGGGCCAGAATGAGCAGTTCTTC	CASSSRRGQNEQFF
16	TRBD1	TRBV20-1	many	TRBJ1-5	TGCAGTGCTGGGGGACAGGGGGGAATTAGCAATCAGCCCCAGCATTTT	CSAGGQGGISNQPQHF
12	.	TRBV15	many	TRBJ1-1	TGTGCCACCAGCACAGGACACCCTGAAGCTTTCTTT	CATSTGHPEAFF
14	TRBD1	TRBV9	many	TRBJ2-5	TGTGCCAGCATGGGACAGGGAATAGGAGAGACCCAGTACTTC	CASMGQGIGETQYF
12	.	TRBV12-3/TRBV12-4	many	TRBJ1-2	TGTGCCAGCAGTTTAGCGAGCTATGGCTACACCTTC	CASSLASYGYTF
16	.	TRBV6-5	many	TRBJ2-3	TGTGCCAGCAGTCGCAGGGGGGGGCTCAGCACAGATACGCAGTATTTT	CASSRRGGLSTDTQYF
14	.	TRBV11-2	many	TRBJ2-1	TGTGCCAGCAGCTTCCTCGCGCTCTACAATGAGCAGTTCTTC	CASSFLALYNEQFF
14	.	TRBV5-1	many	TRBJ1-1	TGCGCCAGCAGCGTGACCGGGACATATAATGAAGCTTTCTTT	CASSVTGTYNEAFF
14	.	TRBV5-1	many	TRBJ2-7	TGCGCCAGCAGCCAGTATGGTCGGACCTACGAGCAGTACTTC	CASSQYGRTYEQYF
16	.	TRBV5-1	many	TRBJ2-2	TGCGCCAGCAGCTTGGAGGCCCGAGTAAGCACCGGGGAGCTGTTTTTT	CASSLEARVSTGELFF
16	TRBD1	TRBV18	many	TRBJ2-2	TGTGCCAGCTCAGGGGACAGCTTGACGAACACCGGGGAGCTGTTTTTT	CASSGDSLTNTGELFF
15	.	TRBV5-1	.	TRBJ1-5	TGCGCCAGCAGCCGGGAGGGGGGTCGCAATCAGCCCCAGCATTTT	CASSREGGRNQPQHF
15	TRBD2	TRBV20-1	few	TRBJ2-3	TGCAGTGCTAGAACGGGGGGTGCTAGCACAGATACGCAGTATTTT	CSARTGGASTDTQYF
14	.	TRBV5-1	many	TRBJ2-5	TGCGCCAGCAGCTTCCGGGAGACAGGGGAGACCCAGTACTTC	CASSFRETGETQYF
15	TRBD1	TRBV20-1	many	TRBJ1-2	TGCAGTGCTAGAGATCGGACAGGCAGTTTGTATGGCTACACCTTC	CSARDRTGSLYGYTF
15	.	TRBV7-9	.	TRBJ1-4	TGTGCCAGCAGCCCCGGCCAGTCCGGGGGCGAAAAACTGTTTTTT	CASSPGQSGGEKLFF
13	.	TRBV5-5	many	TRBJ2-5	TGTGCCAGCAGCGGGATGCAGCAAGAGACCCAGTACTTC	CASSGMQQETQYF
12	.	TRBV29-1	.	TRBJ2-5	TGCGTTTTCAACATAGGGGATGAGACCCAGTACTTC	CVFNIGDETQYF
14	.	TRBV20-1	many	TRBJ2-7	TGCAGTGCTAGAGATGTACACCCTTTGGACGAGCAGTACTTC	CSARDVHPLDEQYF
14	.	TRBV7-2	many	TRBJ2-2	TGTGCCAGCAGCTCCAAAGGGTTCCCCGGGGAGCTGTTTTTT	CASSSKGFPGELFF
14	.	TRBV2	few	TRBJ1-6	TGTGCCAGCAGCCTCCCTGGGGGGGGTTCACCCCTCCACTTT	CASSLPGGGSPLHF
15	.	TRBV5-1	.	TRBJ2-7	TGCGCCAGCAGCTTGCGTCGGGCGGCAGCACAGGAGCAGTACTTC	CASSLRRAAAQEQYF
15	TRBD1	TRBV27	.	TRBJ1-4	TGTGCCAGCAGTTTACCGACAGGGAGTAACGAAAAACTGTTTTTT	CASSLPTGSNEKLFF
18	.	TRBV5-7	many	TRBJ2-6	TGTGCCAGCAGCTCTTCGGCGCTACAGGTTATTGGGGCCAACGTCCTGACTTTC	CASSSSALQVIGANVLTF
14	TRBD2	TRBV5-1	many	TRBJ2-7	TGCGCCAGCAGCAGCGACGGCGGGGGCTACGAGCAGTACTTC	CASSSDGGGYEQYF
15	TRBD2	TRBV7-6	many	TRBJ2-1	TGTGCCAGCAGCCCTAGCGGGGGGGTCTACAATGAGCAGTTCTTC	CASSPSGGVYNEQFF
12	.	TRBV24-1	many	TRBJ2-1	TGTGCCACCAGTGATCCCTCGGAGTCTCTGTTCTTC	CATSDPSESLFF
14	TRBD1	TRBV12-3/TRBV12-4	many	TRBJ2-7	TGTGCCAGCAGCCCCGGACAGGGGGCGTACGAGCAGTACTTC	CASSPGQGAYEQYF
13	.	TRBV28	many	TRBJ2-5	TGTGCCAGCAGCACACGCACACCGGAGACCCAGTACTTC	CASSTRTPETQYF
13	.	TRBV5-1	many	TRBJ1-4	TGCGCCAGCAGCCTGAGTTCTTTGGAAAAACTGTTTTTT	CASSLSSLEKLFF
13	.	TRBV5-1	many	TRBJ2-7	TGCGCCAGCAGCCCTCTAGTATCCTACGAGCAGTACTTC	CASSPLVSYEQYF
13	.	TRBV7-6	.	TRBJ2-1	TGTGCCAGCCGCGATCCAGGGGTGGGTGAGCAGTTCTTC	CASRDPGVGEQFF
15	.	TRBV6-6	many	TRBJ1-6	TGTGCCAGCAGTCCTACGAGCTCCTATAATTCACCCCTCCACTTT	CASSPTSSYNSPLHF